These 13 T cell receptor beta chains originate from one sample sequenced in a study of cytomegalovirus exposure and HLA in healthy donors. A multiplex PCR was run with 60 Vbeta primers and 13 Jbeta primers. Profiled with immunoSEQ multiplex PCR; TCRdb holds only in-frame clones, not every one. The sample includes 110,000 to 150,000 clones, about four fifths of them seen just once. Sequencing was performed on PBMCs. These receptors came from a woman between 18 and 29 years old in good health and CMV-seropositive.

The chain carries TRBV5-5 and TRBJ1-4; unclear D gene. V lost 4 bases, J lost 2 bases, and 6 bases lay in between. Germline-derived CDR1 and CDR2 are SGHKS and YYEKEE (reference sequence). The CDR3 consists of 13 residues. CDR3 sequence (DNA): TGTGCCAGCAGCATCGGGACTAATGAAAAACTGTTTTTT. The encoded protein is CASSIGTNEKLFF.

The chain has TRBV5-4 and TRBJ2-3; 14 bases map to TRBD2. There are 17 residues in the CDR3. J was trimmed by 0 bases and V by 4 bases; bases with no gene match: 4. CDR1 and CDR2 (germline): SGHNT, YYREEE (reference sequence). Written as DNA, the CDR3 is TGTGCCAGCAGCGTCAGACTAGCGGGGGGGAGCACAGATACGCAGTATTTT. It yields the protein CASSVRLAGGSTDTQYF. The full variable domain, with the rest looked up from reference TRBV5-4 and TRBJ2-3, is ETGVTQSPTHLIKTRGQQVTLRCSSQSGHNTVSWYQQALGQGPQFIFQYYREEENGRGNFPPRFSGLQFPNYSSELNVNALELDDSALYLCASSVRLAGGSTDTQYFGPGTRLTVL.

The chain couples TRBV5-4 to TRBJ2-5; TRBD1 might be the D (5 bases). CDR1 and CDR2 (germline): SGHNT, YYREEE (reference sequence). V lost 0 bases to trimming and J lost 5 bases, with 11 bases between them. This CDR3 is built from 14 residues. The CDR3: CASSLGSRVETQYF. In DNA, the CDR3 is TGTGCCAGCAGCTTGGGGTCCAGGGTTGAGACCCAGTACTTC. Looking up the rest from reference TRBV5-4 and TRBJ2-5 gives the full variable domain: ETGVTQSPTHLIKTRGQQVTLRCSSQSGHNTVSWYQQALGQGPQFIFQYYREEENGRGNFPPRFSGLQFPNYSSELNVNALELDDSALYLCASSLGSRVETQYFGPGTRLLVL.

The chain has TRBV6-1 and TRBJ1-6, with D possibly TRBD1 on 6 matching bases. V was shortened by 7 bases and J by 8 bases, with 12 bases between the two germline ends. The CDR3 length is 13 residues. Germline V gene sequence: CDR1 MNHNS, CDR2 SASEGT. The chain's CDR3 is CASIGQYYSPLHF. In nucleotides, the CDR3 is TGTGCCAGCATTGGACAGTACTATTCACCCCTCCACTTT.

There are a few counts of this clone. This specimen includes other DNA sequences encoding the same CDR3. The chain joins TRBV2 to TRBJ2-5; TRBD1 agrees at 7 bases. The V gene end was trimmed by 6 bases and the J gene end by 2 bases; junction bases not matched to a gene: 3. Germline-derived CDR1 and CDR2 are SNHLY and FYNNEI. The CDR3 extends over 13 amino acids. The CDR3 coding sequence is TGTGCCAGCAGGGGGACAGCTCAAGAGACCCAGTACTTC. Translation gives CASRGTAQETQYF.

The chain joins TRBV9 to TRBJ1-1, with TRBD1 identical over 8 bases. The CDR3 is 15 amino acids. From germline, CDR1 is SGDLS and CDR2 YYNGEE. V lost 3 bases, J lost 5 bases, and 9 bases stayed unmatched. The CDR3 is CASSAGGAGRTEAFF. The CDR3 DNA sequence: TGTGCCAGCAGCGCAGGGGGCGCGGGTCGGACTGAAGCTTTCTTT.

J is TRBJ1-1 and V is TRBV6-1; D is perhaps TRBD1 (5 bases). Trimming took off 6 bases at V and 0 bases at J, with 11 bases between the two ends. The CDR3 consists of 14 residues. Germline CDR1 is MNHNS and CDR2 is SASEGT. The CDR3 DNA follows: TGTGCCAGCAGCCCCGGGGGGTTGAACACTGAAGCTTTCTTT. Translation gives CASSPGGLNTEAFF.

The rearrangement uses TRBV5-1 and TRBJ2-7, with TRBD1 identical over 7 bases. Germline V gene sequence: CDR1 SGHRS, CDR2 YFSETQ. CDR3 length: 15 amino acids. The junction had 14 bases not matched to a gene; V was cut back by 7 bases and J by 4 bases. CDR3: CASATSTGFSYEQYF. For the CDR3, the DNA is TGCGCCAGCGCTACCTCGACAGGGTTCAGTTACGAGCAGTACTTC.

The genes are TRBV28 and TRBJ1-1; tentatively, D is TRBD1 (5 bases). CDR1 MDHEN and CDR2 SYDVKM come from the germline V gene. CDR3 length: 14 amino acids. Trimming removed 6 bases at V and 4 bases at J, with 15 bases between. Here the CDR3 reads CASSPGGAPTEAFF. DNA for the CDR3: TGTGCCAGCAGCCCCGGCGGGGCCCCCACTGAAGCTTTCTTT.

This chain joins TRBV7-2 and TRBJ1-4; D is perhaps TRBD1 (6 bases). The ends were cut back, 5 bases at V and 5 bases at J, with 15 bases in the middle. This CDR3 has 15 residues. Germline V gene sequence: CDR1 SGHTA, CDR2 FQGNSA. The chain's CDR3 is CASSDWTAGNEKLFF. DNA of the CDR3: TGTGCCAGCAGCGATTGGACAGCGGGGAATGAAAAACTGTTTTTT. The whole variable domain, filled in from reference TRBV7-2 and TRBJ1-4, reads GAGVSQSPSNKVTEKGKDVELRCDPISGHTALYWYRQSLGQGLEFLIYFQGNSAPDKSGLPSDRFSAERTGGSVSTLTIQRTQQEDSAVYLCASSDWTAGNEKLFFGSGTQLSVL.

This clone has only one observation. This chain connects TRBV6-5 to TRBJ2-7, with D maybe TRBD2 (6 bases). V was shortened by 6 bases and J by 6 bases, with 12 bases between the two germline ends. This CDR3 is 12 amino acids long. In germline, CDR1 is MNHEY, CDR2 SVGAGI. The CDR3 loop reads CASSPGVGEQYF. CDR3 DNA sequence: TGTGCCAGCAGCCCGGGGGTTGGCGAGCAGTACTTC.

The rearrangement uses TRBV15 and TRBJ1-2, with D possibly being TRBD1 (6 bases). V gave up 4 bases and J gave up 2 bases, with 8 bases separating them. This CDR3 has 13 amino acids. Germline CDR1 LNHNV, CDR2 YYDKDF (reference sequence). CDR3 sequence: CATSTRGNYGYTF. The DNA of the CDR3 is TGTGCCACCAGCACCAGGGGCAACTATGGCTACACCTTC.

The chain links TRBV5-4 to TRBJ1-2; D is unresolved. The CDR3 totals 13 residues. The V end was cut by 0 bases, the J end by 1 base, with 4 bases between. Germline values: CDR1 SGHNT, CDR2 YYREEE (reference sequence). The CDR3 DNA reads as TGTGCCAGCAGCTTGGGCGATAACTATGGCTACACCTTC. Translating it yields CASSLGDNYGYTF.